This paragraph reports one TCR beta chain. This specimen comes from a study of cytomegalovirus exposure and HLA in healthy donors. Germline V gene sequence: CDR1 LGHNT, CDR2 FRNRAP. V was pared by 5 bases and J by 5 bases, with 9 bases of the junction left unmatched. This CDR3 is built from 15 residues. The PCR made use of 60 Vbeta and 13 Jbeta primers. Repertoires were generated with immunoSEQ multiplex PCR, while TCRdb's copy carries only in-frame clones and drops some. The sample holds about 68,000 clones; over 75% are singletons and the top ten take about 7%. The clonotype originates from a human donor in good health. Sequencing was done on a sample of PBMCs. The chain links TRBV12-5 to TRBJ2-5, with 9 bases fitting TRBD1. Written as DNA, the CDR3 is TGTGCTAGTGGTCCGGGACAGGGCATCTCGGAGACCCAGTACTTC. It yields the protein CASGPGQGISETQYF.